The 12 T cell receptor beta chains given below trace back to one sample, sequenced in a study of cytomegalovirus exposure and HLA in healthy donors (dated by TCRdb to 2016 to 2017). The library was produced with the immunoSEQ multiplex PCR assay. For the multiplex PCR, a mixture combining 60 forward primers for TCR Vbeta segments and 13 reverse primers for TCR Jbeta segments was used. As stored in TCRdb, this immuneACCESS dataset retains in-frame rearrangements with V and J assigned. A fraction of the clones does not appear; measured against another copy, unresolved V genes explain less than half of the discrepancy, and the remainder lacks a known reason. The table for this sample lists 170,000 or so clones; roughly 80% of them were counted only once. Together, the top ten hold 1.5% to 2.5% of the sample. The specimen was PBMCs. The origin of the receptors is a man younger than 30 in good health and CMV-seronegative.

This chain joins TRBV5-1 and TRBJ2-3; perhaps TRBD2 as D (6 bases). Germline CDR1 is SGHRS and CDR2 is YFSETQ. V lost 4 bases and J lost 2, with 20 bases in between. This CDR3 spans 17 amino acids. The CDR3 loop reads CASSPWGYTGDTDTQYF. The CDR3 DNA reads TGCGCCAGCAGCCCTTGGGGTTATACGGGAGACACAGATACGCAGTATTTT.

The gene calls are TRBV6-5 and TRBJ2-5; D possibly corresponds to TRBD2 (5 bases). CDR1 and CDR2 from the germline V gene are MNHEY and SVGAGI. The CDR3 spans 12 residues. Trimming left V 3 bases short and J 5 bases short, with 7 bases between. The CDR3 DNA is TGTGCCAGCAGTTATGCGGGCGAGACCCAGTACTTC. Its protein is CASSYAGETQYF.

The V gene is TRBV28, the J gene TRBJ2-5, with 7 nucleotides matching TRBD2. V shed 2 bases, J shed 0 bases, and the junction held 9 bases outside the gene matches. CDR3 size: 17 residues. Germline-derived CDR1 and CDR2 are MDHEN and SYDVKM. CDR3 DNA sequence: TGTGCCAGCAGTTTAGAGGTGGGGGGGATCAACCAAGAGACCCAGTACTTC. It translates to CASSLEVGGINQETQYF. Looking up the rest from reference TRBV28 and TRBJ2-5 gives the full variable domain: DVKVTQSSRYLVKRTGEKVFLECVQDMDHENMFWYRQDPGLGLRLIYFSYDVKMKEKGDIPEGYSVSREKKERFSLILESASTNQTSMYLCASSLEVGGINQETQYFGPGTRLLVL.

The rearrangement uses TRBV7-6 and TRBJ2-1; weak D call: TRBD2 (6 bases). This CDR3 comprises 15 residues. CDR1 and CDR2 from the germline V gene are SGHVS and FNYEAQ. Trimming removed 4 bases from V and 3 bases from J, with 13 bases in between. CDR3 amino acids: CASSSGGTRYNEQFF. For the CDR3, the DNA is TGTGCCAGCAGCTCCGGAGGGACTCGCTACAATGAGCAGTTCTTC. Full variable domain (remainder filled in from reference TRBV7-6 and TRBJ2-1): GAGVSQSPRYKVTKRGQDVALRCDPISGHVSLYWYRQALGQGPEFLTYFNYEAQQDKSGLPNDRFSAERPEGSISTLTIQRTEQRDSAMYRCASSSGGTRYNEQFFGPGTRLTVL.

This rearrangement joins TRBV7-2 to TRBJ1-5; 9 bases are shared with TRBD1. The germline CDR1 and CDR2 sequences are SGHTA and FQGNSA. The CDR3 runs to 15 residues. The ends lost 6 bases at V and 1 base at J; junction bases unmatched: 4. The CDR3 region is CASSLQGASNQPQHF. Written as DNA, the CDR3 is TGTGCCAGCAGTCTACAGGGGGCAAGCAATCAGCCCCAGCATTTT. Together with reference TRBV7-2 and TRBJ1-5, the CDR3 gives the full variable domain: GAGVSQSPSNKVTEKGKDVELRCDPISGHTALYWYRQSLGQGLEFLIYFQGNSAPDKSGLPSDRFSAERTGGSVSTLTIQRTQQEDSAVYLCASSLQGASNQPQHFGDGTRLSIL.

This clone turned up a few times. The genes are TRBV6-1 and TRBJ1-4; TRBD1 aligns across 8 bases. Unmatched junction bases numbered 10, after V lost 8 bases and J lost 8 bases. The length of the CDR3 is 14 residues. CDR1 and CDR2 (germline): MNHNS, SASEGT. The CDR3 nucleotides are TGTGCCAGCGGAATCAGGGGGCTAGGGGAAAAACTGTTTTTT. Translated, it gives CASGIRGLGEKLFF.

This sequence joins TRBV7-2 and TRBJ1-5, with 7 positions matching TRBD1. V lost 8 bases, J lost 0 bases, and 7 bases stayed unmatched. The V gene's germline CDR1 is SGHTA and CDR2 FQGNSA. The CDR3 is made up of 15 amino acids. The CDR3 region is CASRRDSFSNQPQHF. CDR3 nucleotides: TGTGCCAGCCGCCGGGACAGTTTTAGCAATCAGCCCCAGCATTTT.

The chain couples TRBV27 to TRBJ1-3; 8 positions match TRBD1. V lost 6 bases, J lost 3 bases, and 7 bases stayed unmatched. This CDR3 has 15 amino acids. Germline V gene lookup returns CDR1 MNHEY and CDR2 SMNVEV (reference sequence). CDR3 DNA sequence: TGTGCCAGCAGCCGAGACAGGGGCGGTGGAAACACCATATATTTT. Its protein product is CASSRDRGGGNTIYF.

The chain couples TRBV18 to TRBJ2-1; TRBD1 aligns across 8 bases. Germline CDR1 reads KGHSH; CDR2 reads LQKENI. V was clipped by 4 bases and J by 1 base; unmatched bases: 3. The CDR3 covers 15 residues. CDR3 in amino acids: CASSLRQGSYNEQFF. CDR3 coding DNA: TGTGCCAGCTCACTCCGACAGGGGTCCTACAATGAGCAGTTCTTC.

The genes are TRBV28 and TRBJ1-2; tentative D call: TRBD1 (6 bases). From germline, CDR1 is MDHEN and CDR2 SYDVKM. Trimming pared 5 bases from V and 1 base from J, leaving 11 bases between. The CDR3 consists of 14 residues. The CDR3 region is CASSPGTLNYGYTF. In DNA, the CDR3 is TGTGCCAGCAGTCCCGGGACACTTAACTATGGCTACACCTTC.

The chain employs TRBV2 and TRBJ1-2; TRBD1 matches at 8 bases. The V and J ends lost 6 bases and 4 bases, in that order; junction bases with no gene match: 7. This CDR3 is 14 amino acids long. Germline CDR1 SNHLY, CDR2 FYNNEI. In nucleotides, the CDR3 is TGTGCCAGCAGCCCGGACAGGGCACTCTATGGCTACACCTTC. Translation gives CASSPDRALYGYTF.

The rearrangement uses TRBV30 and TRBJ1-4; D remains ambiguous. This CDR3 spans 14 amino acids. Germline values: CDR1 GTSNPN, CDR2 SVGIG (reference sequence). V lost 0 bases to trimming and J lost 4 bases, with 9 bases between them. CDR3 protein: CAWSVGQDNEKLFF. The CDR3 coding sequence is TGTGCCTGGAGTGTAGGCCAGGATAATGAAAAACTGTTTTTT.